The 27 T cell receptor beta chains below all came from one sample that was sequenced in a study of control samples from healthy donors and cancer patients. Profiled with immunoSEQ multiplex PCR; TCRdb holds only in-frame clones, not every one. Here the sample spans around 200,000 clones, over 85% being singletons. The sequencing sample was made of blood. All receptors derive from a man aged 18-30 years in good health.

The V and J genes are TRBV3-1 (or the pseudogene TRBV3-2) and TRBJ1-1; D may be TRBD1 (6 bases). V was clipped by 3 bases and J by 4 bases, with 27 bases between them. The V gene's germline CDR1 is LGHDT and CDR2 YNNKEL (reference sequence). This CDR3 comprises 19 residues. This CDR3 is CASSHPRGRTVGRGTEAFF. CDR3 nucleotides: TGTGCCAGCAGCCACCCCCGGGGTAGGACAGTCGGTCGGGGCACTGAAGCTTTCTTT.

This CDR3 is CATSRGEVNTEAFF. DNA for the CDR3: TGTGCCACCAGCAGGGGGGAGGTGAACACTGAAGCTTTCTTT. The chain joins TRBV15 to TRBJ1-1; D is possibly TRBD1 (5 bases). The V gene's germline CDR1 is LNHNV and CDR2 YYDKDF (reference sequence). V gave up 3 bases and J gave up 0 bases, with 8 bases separating them. The CDR3 length is 14 residues.

The rearrangement uses TRBV5-4 and TRBJ1-1, with D perhaps TRBD1 (6 bases). Trimming stripped 0 bases from V and 4 bases from J, with 10 bases between. Germline V gene lookup returns CDR1 SGHNT and CDR2 YYREEE (reference sequence). The CDR3 is 14 residues long. The CDR3 DNA reads as TGTGCCAGCAGCTTGGAACAGGGAATCACTGAAGCTTTCTTT. This sequence encodes CASSLEQGITEAFF. Looking up the rest from reference TRBV5-4 and TRBJ1-1 gives the full variable domain: ETGVTQSPTHLIKTRGQQVTLRCSSQSGHNTVSWYQQALGQGPQFIFQYYREEENGRGNFPPRFSGLQFPNYSSELNVNALELDDSALYLCASSLEQGITEAFFGQGTRLTVV.

The chain has TRBV30 and TRBJ2-3; D gene ambiguous. The V and J ends lost 5 bases and 14 bases respectively, with 23 bases between them. The CDR3 length is 13 residues. The germline gives CDR1 GTSNPN, CDR2 SVGIG (reference sequence). The CDR3 bases are TGTGCCTGGGGTAAGACACCTCAGGTGATCCGGTATTTT. This sequence encodes CAWGKTPQVIRYF.

CDR3 sequence reads: CASSPGEPYYNEQFF. The CDR3 DNA reads as TGTGCCAGCTCACCCGGAGAGCCATACTACAATGAGCAGTTCTTC. The rearrangement links TRBV18 to TRBJ2-1; D is unclear. The CDR3 contains 15 residues. Looked up from germline, CDR1 is KGHSH and CDR2 is LQKENI. V was cut by 3 bases and J by 3 bases, with 12 bases left in between.

Comments on this clone: Within the sample, other DNA sequences also encode this same CDR3. The V call is TRBV18, the J call TRBJ2-5; 7 positions agree with TRBD1. Germline V gives CDR1 KGHSH, CDR2 LQKENI. The CDR3 sequence is 13 residues long. V lost 3 bases, J lost 5 bases, and 3 bases stayed unmatched. The CDR3 region is CASSPTGYETQYF. In DNA, the CDR3 is TGTGCCAGCTCACCGACAGGGTACGAGACCCAGTACTTC.

The chain is built from TRBV28 and TRBJ2-1; 8 bases align to TRBD2. J lost 6 bases, V lost 6 bases, and 7 bases had no gene match. CDR1 and CDR2 (germline): MDHEN, SYDVKM. The CDR3 is 14 residues long. DNA of the CDR3: TGTGCCAGCAGCCCAGCGGGGGCCTTCAATGAGCAGTTCTTC. It yields the protein CASSPAGAFNEQFF.

The CDR3 sequence: CAWSGIYNSPLHF. The CDR3 nucleotides are TGTGCCTGGAGTGGGATTTATAATTCACCCCTCCACTTT. The V and J genes are TRBV30 and TRBJ1-6; D not certain. Trimming shortened V by 1 base and J by 4 bases, and 5 bases separated the two germline ends. The CDR3 loop spans 13 amino acids. Germline CDR1 reads GTSNPN; CDR2 reads SVGIG (reference sequence).

The chain joins TRBV7-9 to TRBJ1-6; the D is unclear. The CDR3 consists of 14 residues. The germline CDR1 and CDR2 sequences are SEHNR and FQNEAQ (reference sequence). V lost 1 base to trimming and J lost 7 bases, with 8 bases between them. CDR3 DNA: TGTGCCAGCAGCTTAGGGGCAGACAATTCACCCCTCCACTTT. Protein product: CASSLGADNSPLHF.

The chain joins TRBV5-1 to TRBJ2-2, with no clear D. This CDR3 spans 17 amino acids. Germline assignment: CDR1 SGHRS and CDR2 YFSETQ. V gave up 0 bases and J gave up 3 bases, with 15 bases separating them. The CDR3 protein is CASSLGVSQVDTGELFF. CDR3 DNA: TGCGCCAGCAGCTTGGGAGTTAGTCAGGTTGACACCGGGGAGCTGTTTTTT.

The chain has TRBV6-1 and TRBJ2-1, with 7 bases lining up with TRBD1. The CDR3 has 17 residues. V trimming: 3 bases; J trimming: 8 bases; junction bases outside the gene matches: 16. Germline V CDR1 and CDR2: MNHNS, SASEGT. CDR3 DNA sequence: TGTGCCAGCAGTGAGACAATAAAGAGACAGGGAAACTATGAGCAGTTCTTC. It codes for CASSETIKRQGNYEQFF.

The chain links TRBV6-6 to TRBJ1-5; no clear D. Trimming removed 7 bases from V and 0 bases from J, with 13 bases in between. Germline CDR1 is MNHNY and CDR2 is SVGAGI (reference sequence). This CDR3 is built from 15 residues. The CDR3 DNA is TGTGCCAGCACCAAGACTGAAGATAGCAATCAGCCCCAGCATTTT. This gives the protein CASTKTEDSNQPQHF.

On this clone itself: At one end the junction does not follow the germline gene, possibly because of a read error. The J gene is TRBJ2-1, the V gene TRBV6-4; D might be TRBD2 (7 bases). The germline CDR1 and CDR2 sequences are MRHNA and SNTAGT. The CDR3 runs to 14 residues. CDR3: CARSRRGPYNEQFF. The CDR3 nucleotides are TGTGCCCGCAGTCGGCGGGGGCCCTACAATGAGCAGTTCTTC.

The J gene is TRBJ1-4, the V gene TRBV12-5; D possibly corresponds to TRBD1 (5 bases). Trimming shortened V by 6 bases and J by 3 bases, and 11 bases separated the two germline ends. The CDR3 extends over 14 amino acids. Germline loops: CDR1 LGHNT, CDR2 FRNRAP. The CDR3: CASGPDSSNEKLFF. As DNA, the CDR3 is TGTGCTAGTGGCCCTGACAGTTCTAATGAAAAACTGTTTTTT.

This rearrangement joins TRBV24-1 to TRBJ2-7; D remains unclear. Germline V gene sequence: CDR1 KGHDR, CDR2 SFDVKD. The CDR3 consists of 15 residues. Trimming stripped 3 bases from V and 5 bases from J, with 16 bases between. CDR3 bases: TGTGCCACCAGTGATCTCCCCCCGGCGACCAACGAGCAGTACTTC. Translated, it gives CATSDLPPATNEQYF.

The chain carries TRBV6-4 and TRBJ2-1, with 8 bases matching TRBD2. The V gene end was trimmed by 0 bases and the J gene end by 4 bases; junction bases not matched to a gene: 8. CDR3 length equals 17 residues. CDR1 and CDR2 from the germline V gene are MRHNA and SNTAGT. CDR3 DNA: TGTGCCAGCAGTGACTCTGGACCCGGGGGGGCTTACAATGAGCAGTTCTTC. Translation: CASSDSGPGGAYNEQFF.

The J gene is TRBJ2-2, the V gene TRBV3-1 (or the pseudogene TRBV3-2), with 8 bases matching TRBD2. V trimming: 4 bases; J trimming: 4 bases; junction bases outside the gene matches: 5. Per germline, CDR1 LGHDT and CDR2 YNNKEL (reference sequence). This CDR3 region has 15 residues. The CDR3 DNA sequence: TGTGCCAGCAGCCCCCGGACTAGCCGCACCGGGGAGCTGTTTTTT. Translating it yields CASSPRTSRTGELFF.

This chain connects TRBV11-2 to TRBJ1-1; D possibly corresponds to TRBD1 (6 bases). From germline, CDR1 is SGHAT and CDR2 FQNNGV. Trimming pared 5 bases from V and 4 bases from J, leaving 20 bases between. CDR3 length equals 16 residues. The CDR3 bases are TGTGCCAGCAGCCATAGGGGGGGGACTATGGGCACTGAAGCTTTCTTT. Amino acid sequence: CASSHRGGTMGTEAFF. The variable domain in full, completed from reference TRBV11-2 and TRBJ1-1, reads EAGVAQSPRYKIIEKRQSVAFWCNPISGHATLYWYQQILGQGPKLLIQFQNNGVVDDSQLPKDRFSAERLKGVDSTLKIQPAKLEDSAVYLCASSHRGGTMGTEAFFGQGTRLTVV.

This chain links TRBV28 with TRBJ2-5; D is perhaps TRBD2 (6 bases). Germline V gene lookup returns CDR1 MDHEN and CDR2 SYDVKM. This CDR3 region has 14 residues. V was clipped by 7 bases and J by 1 base, with 13 bases between them. This CDR3 reads CASKPGLLQETQYF. The CDR3 DNA sequence: TGTGCCAGCAAACCGGGACTCCTCCAAGAGACCCAGTACTTC.

The chain carries TRBV2 and TRBJ2-7; D ambiguous. V dropped 7 bases and J dropped 9 bases, with 4 bases sitting between them. CDR1 and CDR2 (germline): SNHLY, FYNNEI. CDR3 length equals 8 residues. CDR3 residues: CASNGQYF. The CDR3, as DNA: TGTGCCAGCAATGGGCAGTACTTC.

The chain has TRBV4-1 and TRBJ1-2; D may be TRBD1 (6 bases). Germline CDR1 reads MGHRA; CDR2 reads YSYEKL. There are 15 residues in the CDR3. Between the trimmed V and J ends, which lost 1 base and 4 bases, there was a span of 13 bases. CDR3 region: CASSQVGGFGYGYTF. In DNA, the CDR3 is TGCGCCAGCAGCCAAGTAGGGGGGTTCGGCTATGGCTACACCTTC.

The chain couples TRBV6-5 to TRBJ1-4; D remains ambiguous. The CDR3 runs 13 residues. V lost 6 bases and J lost 2, with 7 bases in between. In germline, CDR1 is MNHEY, CDR2 SVGAGI. The CDR3 loop is CASRTATNEKLFF. The CDR3 DNA reads as TGTGCCAGCAGGACGGCGACTAATGAAAAACTGTTTTTT.

The chain carries TRBV12-3 or TRBV12-4 and TRBJ1-4; D is unclear. This CDR3 is built from 11 residues. Trimming stripped 5 bases from V and 7 bases from J, with 5 bases between. This CDR3 is CASSPSEKLFF. The CDR3 region has the DNA TGTGCCAGCAGTCCTAGTGAAAAACTGTTTTTT.

The V and J genes are TRBV3-1 (or the pseudogene TRBV3-2) and TRBJ2-3; maybe TRBD1 (5 bases). CDR3 size: 14 residues. CDR1 LGHDT and CDR2 YNNKEL come from the germline V gene (reference sequence). Trimming took 4 bases from V and 0 from J, leaving 8 bases between them. This chain's CDR3 is CASSPTVSTDTQYF. Here the CDR3 DNA reads TGTGCCAGCAGCCCGACAGTTAGCACAGATACGCAGTATTTT.

This clone was recorded once. This chain's CDR3 is CAIGVDRGPNTGELFF. The CDR3 region has the DNA TGTGCCATCGGGGTGGACAGGGGGCCGAACACCGGGGAGCTGTTTTTT. The V and J genes are TRBV10-3 and TRBJ2-2, with 11 nucleotides matching TRBD1. Losses at the gene ends were 8 bases for V and 0 bases for J; bases not matched to a gene: 5. This CDR3 is built from 16 residues. Germline loops: CDR1 ENHRY, CDR2 SYGVKD.

The chain uses TRBV6-5 and TRBJ1-2; 8 nucleotides match TRBD1. The CDR3 has 15 amino acids. In germline, CDR1 is MNHEY, CDR2 SVGAGI. V lost 5 bases to trimming and J lost 4 bases; unmatched junction nucleotides: 9. The chain's CDR3 is CASSRLSGTGYGYTF. DNA of the CDR3: TGTGCCAGCAGTCGTCTTTCAGGGACAGGCTATGGCTACACCTTC.

The chain employs TRBV6-5 and TRBJ2-7; D may be TRBD1 or TRBD2 (5 bases each). The germline gives CDR1 MNHEY, CDR2 SVGAGI. This CDR3 region has 13 residues. The V end lost 6 bases, the J end lost 2 bases, and 11 bases lay between the germline ends. The CDR3 DNA reads as TGTGCCAGCAGCAGGGACCGACCCTACGAGCAGTACTTC. Its protein is CASSRDRPYEQYF.